This TCR beta chain was observed in a study of blood T cell repertoires in COVID-19. The germline V gene has CDR1 SQVTM and CDR2 ANQGSEA. CDR3 length equals 12 residues. The ends lost 7 bases at V and 4 bases at J; junction bases unmatched: 5. TCRdb's copy holds only in-frame clones and misses some; the assay was immunoSEQ multiplex PCR. Here the sample spans around 140,000 clones, approximately 80% being singletons. V usage is TRBV29-1 and J usage is TRBJ1-1, with 8 bases aligning to TRBD1. Sequencing input: peripheral blood. This receptor was taken from a human donor in a cohort sampled during active COVID-19. CDR3 sequence reads: CSANTGGTEAFF. DNA of the CDR3: TGCAGCGCGAATACAGGGGGCACTGAAGCTTTCTTT. Complete variable domain (other parts from reference TRBV29-1 and TRBJ1-1): SAVISQKPSRDICQRGTSLTIQCQVDSQVTMMFWYRQQPGQSLTLIATANQGSEATYESGFVIDKFPISRPNLTFSTLTVSNMSPEDSSIYLCSANTGGTEAFFGQGTRLTVV.